This T cell receptor beta chain stems from a study of blood T cells in healthy people across ages. V was pared by 2 bases and J by 2 bases, with 7 bases between. The CDR3 loop spans 14 amino acids. Germline CDR1 is MNHEY and CDR2 is SVGAGI. Primed by a sample-barcoded 5' primer and a J-beta primer mix, a second PCR proceeded for about 6 to 12 cycles. TCRdb itself ran the 5' RACE reads through MiXCR, one entry per CDR3 protein. The data show 650,000 to 950,000 distinct CDR3 sequences, under 55% seen once. Peripheral blood, about 9.4 milliliters per donor, was collected. This clonotype was counted a few times. Its antigen is as yet unknown. Study results and limitations: A roughly linear fall in TCR beta diversity per million T cells was seen with increasing age.

The source is a man aged 60-69 years in good health. Sequenced sample: blood. This chain uses TRBV6-5 with TRBJ2-4, with unresolved D. The CDR3, as DNA: TGTGCCAGCAGTTACACCCCGACCAAAAACATTCAGTACTTC. It yields the protein CASSYTPTKNIQYF.